This T cell receptor (beta chain) was sequenced in a study of shared T cell receptors in the human thymus. The CDR3 has 13 residues. Germline CDR1 is SNHLY and CDR2 is FYNNEI. V lost 7 bases to trimming and J lost 2 bases, with 10 bases between them. Repertoires were generated with immunoSEQ multiplex PCR, while TCRdb's copy carries only in-frame clones and drops some. The table has more than 550,000 clones, 80% to 90% seen once. Separately, the same data were catalogued under a study of human thymus T cells.

The sample comprised thymocytes. The chain couples TRBV2 to TRBJ2-3, with a weak D call TRBD1 (5 bases). The receptor's source is a boy younger than two with a congenital heart defect. CDR3 bases: TGTGCCAGCACGAGACAGCACACAGATACGCAGTATTTT. Translated, it gives CASTRQHTDTQYF.